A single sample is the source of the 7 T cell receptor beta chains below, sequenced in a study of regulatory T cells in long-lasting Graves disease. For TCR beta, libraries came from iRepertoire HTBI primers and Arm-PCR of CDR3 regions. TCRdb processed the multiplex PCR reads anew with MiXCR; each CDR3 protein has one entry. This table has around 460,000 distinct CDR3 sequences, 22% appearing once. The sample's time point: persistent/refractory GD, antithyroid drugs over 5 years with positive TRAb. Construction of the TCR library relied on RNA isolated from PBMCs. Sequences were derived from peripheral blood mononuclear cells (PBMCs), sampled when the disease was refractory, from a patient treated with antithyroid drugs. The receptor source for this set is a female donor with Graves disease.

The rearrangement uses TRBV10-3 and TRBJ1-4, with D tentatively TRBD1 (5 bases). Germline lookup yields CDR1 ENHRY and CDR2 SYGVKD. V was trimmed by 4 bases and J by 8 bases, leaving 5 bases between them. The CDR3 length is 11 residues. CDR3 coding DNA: TGTGCCATCAGTGGGGGGGAAAAACTGTTTTTT. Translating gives CAISGGEKLFF.

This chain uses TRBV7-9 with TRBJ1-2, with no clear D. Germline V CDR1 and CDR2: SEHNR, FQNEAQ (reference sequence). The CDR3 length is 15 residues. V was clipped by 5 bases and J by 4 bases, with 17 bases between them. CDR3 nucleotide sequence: TGTGCCAGCAGCCCCACGGAGGGTTCGAGCTATGGCTACACCTTC. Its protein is CASSPTEGSSYGYTF.

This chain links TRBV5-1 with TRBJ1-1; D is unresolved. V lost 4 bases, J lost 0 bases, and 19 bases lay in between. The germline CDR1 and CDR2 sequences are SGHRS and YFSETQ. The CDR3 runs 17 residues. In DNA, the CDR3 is TGCGCCAGCAGCCCAGGACTTTCCCAGGCCATGAACACTGAAGCTTTCTTT. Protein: CASSPGLSQAMNTEAFF.

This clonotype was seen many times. Here the CDR3 DNA reads TGTGCCAGCAGTCGAACACAGGGTACCTATGGCTACACCTTC. This encodes CASSRTQGTYGYTF. This chain uses TRBV6-1 with TRBJ1-2; TRBD1 might be the D (6 bases). From germline, CDR1 is MNHNS and CDR2 SASEGT. The CDR3 covers 14 residues. Trimming left V 5 bases short and J 4 bases short, with 14 bases between.

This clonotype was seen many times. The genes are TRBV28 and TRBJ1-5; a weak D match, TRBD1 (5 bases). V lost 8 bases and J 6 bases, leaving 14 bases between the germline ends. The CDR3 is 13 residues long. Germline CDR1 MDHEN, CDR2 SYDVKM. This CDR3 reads CASSGAGSQPQHF. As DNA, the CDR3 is TGTGCCAGCTCCGGGGCAGGGTCTCAGCCCCAGCATTTT.

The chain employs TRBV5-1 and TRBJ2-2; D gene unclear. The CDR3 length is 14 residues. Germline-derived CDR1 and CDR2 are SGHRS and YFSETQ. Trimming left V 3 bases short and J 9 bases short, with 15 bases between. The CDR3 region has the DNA TGCGCCAGCAGCTCTAGGCCCTTGAGGAGGGAGCTGTTTTTT. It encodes CASSSRPLRRELFF.

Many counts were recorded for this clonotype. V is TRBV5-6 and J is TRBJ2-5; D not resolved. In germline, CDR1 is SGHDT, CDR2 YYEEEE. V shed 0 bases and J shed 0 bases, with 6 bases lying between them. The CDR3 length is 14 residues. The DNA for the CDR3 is TGTGCCAGCAGCTTGGGGCGGAACCAAGAGACCCAGTACTTC. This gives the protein CASSLGRNQETQYF.